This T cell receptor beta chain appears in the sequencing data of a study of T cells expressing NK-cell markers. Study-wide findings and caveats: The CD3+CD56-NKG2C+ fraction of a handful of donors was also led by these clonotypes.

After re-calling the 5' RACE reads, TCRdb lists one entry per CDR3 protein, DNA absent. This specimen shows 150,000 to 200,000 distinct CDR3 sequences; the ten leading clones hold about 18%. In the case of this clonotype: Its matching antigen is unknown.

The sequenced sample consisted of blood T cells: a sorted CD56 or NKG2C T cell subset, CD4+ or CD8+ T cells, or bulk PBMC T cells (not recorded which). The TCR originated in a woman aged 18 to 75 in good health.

The CDR3 loop is CASSSDSNSGEKLFF. This chain uses TRBV7-8 with TRBJ1-4. CDR1 is SGHVS, CDR2 FQNEAQ, per germline. This CDR3 is 15 amino acids long.